The sequence of this T cell receptor beta chain was determined in a study of T cell repertoires in cytomegalovirus infection. Study details: Indicated by public TCR beta signatures were CMV infection and matching HLA type.

This clonotype was seen repeatedly, ten times or more. Its cognate antigen is unknown. Broader study findings: The cumulative frequency of public TCR beta families identified carriers of CMV plus the relevant HLA.

TCRdb called the reads again in MiXCR, with one record for every CDR3 protein. The table shows more than 150,000 distinct CDR3 sequences, with about 20% occurring only once. V shed 8 bases and J shed 0 bases, with 10 bases lying between them. The germline gives CDR1 SGHTA, CDR2 FQGNSA. This CDR3 region has 14 residues. The sample consisted of PBMCs. This clonotype originated in a human donor in good health (CMV status not recorded). Some clones in this sample may be carry-over from other donors' samples. J is TRBJ2-2 and V is TRBV7-2; D is uncertain. CDR3 protein: CASLRESNTGELFF. The CDR3 DNA is TGTGCCAGCCTACGAGAGTCGAACACCGGGGAGCTGTTTTTT.